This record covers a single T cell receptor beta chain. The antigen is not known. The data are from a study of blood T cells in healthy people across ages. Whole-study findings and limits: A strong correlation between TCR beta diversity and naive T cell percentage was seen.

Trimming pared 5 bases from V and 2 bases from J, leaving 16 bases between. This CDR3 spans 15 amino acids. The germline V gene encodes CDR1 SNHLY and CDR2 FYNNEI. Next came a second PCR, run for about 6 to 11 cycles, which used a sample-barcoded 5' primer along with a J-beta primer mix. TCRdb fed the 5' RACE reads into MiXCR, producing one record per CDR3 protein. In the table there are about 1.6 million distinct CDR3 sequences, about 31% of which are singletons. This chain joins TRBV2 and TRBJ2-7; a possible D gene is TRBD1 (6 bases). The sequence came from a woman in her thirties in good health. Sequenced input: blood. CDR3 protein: CASSLGQTLPYEQYF. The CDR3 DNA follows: TGTGCCAGCAGTCTAGGACAGACTCTCCCCTACGAGCAGTACTTC.